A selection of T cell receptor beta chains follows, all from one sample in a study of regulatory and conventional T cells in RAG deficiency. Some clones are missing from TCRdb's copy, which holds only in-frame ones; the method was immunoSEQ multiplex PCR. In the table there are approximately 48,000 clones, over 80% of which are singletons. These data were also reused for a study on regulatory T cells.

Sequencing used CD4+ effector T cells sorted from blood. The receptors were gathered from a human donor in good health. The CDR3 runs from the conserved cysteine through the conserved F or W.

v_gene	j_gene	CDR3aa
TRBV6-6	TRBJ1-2	CATRTEINLSGYTF
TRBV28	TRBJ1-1	CASRVPTGGATEAFF
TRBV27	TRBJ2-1	CASTTTSRYNEQFF
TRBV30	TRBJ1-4	CAWSVGRIATNEKLFF
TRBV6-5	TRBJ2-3	CASRASGTDTQYF
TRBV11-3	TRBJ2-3	CASSFGAGETDTQYF
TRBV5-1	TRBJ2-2	CASSLDPPTGELFF
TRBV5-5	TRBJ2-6	CASSVNKAGANVLTF
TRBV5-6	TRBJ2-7	CASSLRGTSGEQYF
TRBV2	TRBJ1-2	CASSFGVSGGYTF
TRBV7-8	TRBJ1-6	CASSMSTGTAVSPLHF
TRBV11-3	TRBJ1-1	CASSTGRNTEAFF
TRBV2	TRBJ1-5	CASSESGLNGPQHF
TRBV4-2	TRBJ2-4	CASSQDPLGTGGIQYF
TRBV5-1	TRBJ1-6	CASSLPAADSPLHF
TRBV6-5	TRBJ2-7	CASSRPTPYEQYF
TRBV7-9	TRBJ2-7	CASSLVKGEQYF
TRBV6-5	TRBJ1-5	CASSYQVSNQPQHF
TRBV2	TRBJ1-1	CASNLLLRETEAFF
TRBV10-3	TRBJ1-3	CAISESTAGNTIYF
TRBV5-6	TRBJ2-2	CASSFGQNTGELFF
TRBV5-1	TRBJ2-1	CASSLELRRNNEQFF
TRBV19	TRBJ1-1	CASGDGAQLMNTEAFF
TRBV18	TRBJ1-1	CASSPRENTEAFF
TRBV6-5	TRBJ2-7	CASGRQGRSYEQYF
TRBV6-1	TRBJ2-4	CASSESDRNIQYF
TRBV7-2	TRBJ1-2	CASSLAARGNGYTF
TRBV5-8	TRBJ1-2	CATQGGGYGYTF
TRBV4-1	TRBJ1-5	CASSQDIADRKANQPQHF
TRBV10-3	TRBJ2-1	CAISESGTSGRSEQFF
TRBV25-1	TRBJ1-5	CASSGGRENQPQHF
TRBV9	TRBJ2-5	CASSVRASGSGRETQYF
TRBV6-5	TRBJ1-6	CASRQGIVSPLHF
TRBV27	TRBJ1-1	CASYPGQGKRHTEAFF
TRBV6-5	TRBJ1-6	CASRISSSYNSPLHF
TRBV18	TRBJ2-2	CASSPRGLAGSTGELFF
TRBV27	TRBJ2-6	CASSRDSGANVLTF
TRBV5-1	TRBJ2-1	CASSLDLRGNEQFF
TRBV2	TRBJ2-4	CASSLGNHLVKNIQYF
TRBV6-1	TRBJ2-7	CASISESSYEQYF
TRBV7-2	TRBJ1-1	CASSLGRLNTEAFF